These T cell receptor beta chains were read from a single sample in a study of blood T cell repertoires in COVID-19. The method was immunoSEQ multiplex PCR; TCRdb's version includes in-frame clones alone and lacks a portion of them. This table holds under 250,000 clones, around 90% found once. The specimen was peripheral blood. The receptors were gathered from an elderly man with acute or convalescent COVID-19. The CDR3 runs from the conserved cysteine through the conserved F or W. Each record gives: V gene, D gene, J gene, clone size, CDR3 protein, CDR3 DNA. The D gene is left open where the match is weak. Size values are once, few and many counts, or a class for expanded clones, and some rows have none.

v_gene: TRBV28
d_gene: NA
j_gene: TRBJ1-2
abundance: NA
CDR3aa: CASSSHGIQGRGYTF
CDR3nt: TGTGCCAGCAGTTCCCATGGAATCCAGGGAAGGGGCTACACCTTC

v_gene: TRBV7-9
d_gene: TRBD1
j_gene: TRBJ2-6
abundance: NA
CDR3aa: CASTLAHRTGGANVLTF
CDR3nt: TGTGCCAGCACCCTAGCCCACAGGACAGGCGGGGCCAACGTCCTGACTTTC

v_gene: TRBV6-5
d_gene: TRBD1
j_gene: TRBJ2-7
abundance: many
CDR3aa: CASSYSGQVIYEQYF
CDR3nt: TGTGCCAGCAGTTACTCGGGACAGGTAATCTACGAGCAGTACTTC

v_gene: TRBV27
d_gene: NA
j_gene: TRBJ2-2
abundance: NA
CDR3aa: CASRPRGQTNTGELFF
CDR3nt: TGTGCCAGCCGACCTAGGGGCCAGACTAACACCGGGGAGCTGTTTTTT

v_gene: TRBV28
d_gene: NA
j_gene: TRBJ1-1
abundance: NA
CDR3aa: CASSLPRQEAFF
CDR3nt: TGTGCCAGCAGTTTACCCCGACAGGAAGCTTTCTTT

v_gene: TRBV7-9
d_gene: NA
j_gene: TRBJ1-3
abundance: NA
CDR3aa: CASSLNYGGNTIYF
CDR3nt: TGTGCCAGCAGCTTAAACTACGGAGGAAACACCATATATTTT

v_gene: TRBV5-5
d_gene: NA
j_gene: TRBJ1-5
abundance: NA
CDR3aa: CASSLRMSGQPQHF
CDR3nt: TGTGCCAGCAGCCTTAGAATGTCGGGTCAGCCCCAGCATTTT

v_gene: TRBV28
d_gene: TRBD1
j_gene: TRBJ2-3
abundance: NA
CDR3aa: CASSTRDRVSDTQYF
CDR3nt: TGTGCCAGCAGTACCCGGGACAGGGTTTCAGATACGCAGTATTTT

v_gene: TRBV10-3
d_gene: NA
j_gene: TRBJ2-5
abundance: once
CDR3aa: CAISPTEEETQYF
CDR3nt: TGTGCCATCAGTCCGACAGAGGAAGAGACCCAGTACTTC

v_gene: TRBV19
d_gene: NA
j_gene: TRBJ2-7
abundance: NA
CDR3aa: CASSPTSQGASEQYF
CDR3nt: TGTGCCAGTAGCCCCACCTCACAGGGCGCCTCCGAGCAGTACTTC

v_gene: TRBV3-1/TRBV3-2
d_gene: TRBD1
j_gene: TRBJ1-1
abundance: NA
CDR3aa: CASSQAGTGSEAFF
CDR3nt: TGTGCCAGCAGCCAGGCCGGGACAGGGTCTGAAGCTTTCTTT

v_gene: TRBV11-3
d_gene: TRBD1
j_gene: TRBJ1-1
abundance: NA
CDR3aa: CASSFTGGVTEAFF
CDR3nt: TGTGCCAGCAGCTTTACAGGGGGCGTCACTGAAGCTTTCTTT

v_gene: TRBV6-2/TRBV6-3
d_gene: NA
j_gene: TRBJ2-7
abundance: NA
CDR3aa: CASSYFEEGGAYEQYF
CDR3nt: TGTGCCAGCAGTTACTTTGAGGAGGGGGGGGCCTACGAGCAGTACTTC

v_gene: TRBV19
d_gene: TRBD1
j_gene: TRBJ1-5
abundance: NA
CDR3aa: CASSVQGSQPQHF
CDR3nt: TGTGCCAGTAGTGTACAGGGGAGTCAGCCCCAGCATTTT

v_gene: TRBV4-3
d_gene: TRBD1
j_gene: TRBJ1-6
abundance: NA
CDR3aa: CASSQDPGQGGAPLHF
CDR3nt: TGCGCCAGCAGCCAAGATCCGGGACAGGGAGGGGCACCCCTCCACTTT

v_gene: TRBV7-2
d_gene: NA
j_gene: TRBJ2-7
abundance: once
CDR3aa: CASSLSHLSRGNAYEQYF
CDR3nt: TGTGCCAGCAGCTTATCCCACCTTTCAAGAGGGAACGCCTACGAGCAGTACTTC

v_gene: TRBV4-1
d_gene: NA
j_gene: TRBJ2-7
abundance: NA
CDR3aa: CASSQVVDNEQYF
CDR3nt: TGCGCCAGCAGCCAAGTGGTGGACAACGAGCAGTACTTC

v_gene: TRBV7-2
d_gene: NA
j_gene: TRBJ1-4
abundance: NA
CDR3aa: CASRPWASGEKLFF
CDR3nt: TGTGCCAGCAGGCCGTGGGCCTCGGGGGAAAAACTGTTTTTT

v_gene: TRBV6-2/TRBV6-3
d_gene: TRBD2
j_gene: TRBJ2-1
abundance: few
CDR3aa: CASSSDDRDGRAFYNEQFF
CDR3nt: TGTGCCAGCAGTAGTGACGATCGCGACGGGAGGGCCTTCTACAATGAGCAGTTCTTC

v_gene: TRBV3-1/TRBV3-2
d_gene: TRBD1
j_gene: TRBJ1-3
abundance: NA
CDR3aa: CASSQVGTGSGNTIYF
CDR3nt: TGTGCCAGCAGCCAAGTGGGGACAGGCTCTGGAAACACCATATATTTT

v_gene: TRBV7-8
d_gene: TRBD2
j_gene: TRBJ2-7
abundance: NA
CDR3aa: CASSARLAHEQYF
CDR3nt: TGTGCCAGCAGTGCGCGACTAGCCCACGAGCAGTACTTC

v_gene: TRBV5-4
d_gene: TRBD2
j_gene: TRBJ2-1
abundance: once
CDR3aa: CASSLMAGGQVYNEQFF
CDR3nt: TGTGCCAGCAGCTTGATGGCGGGAGGGCAGGTATACAATGAGCAGTTCTTC

v_gene: TRBV6-5
d_gene: TRBD2
j_gene: TRBJ2-1
abundance: NA
CDR3aa: CASRVSGTFYNEQFF
CDR3nt: TGTGCCAGCAGAGTTAGCGGGACTTTCTACAATGAGCAGTTCTTC

v_gene: TRBV27
d_gene: TRBD1
j_gene: TRBJ1-5
abundance: NA
CDR3aa: CASSLDRPSNQPQHF
CDR3nt: TGTGCCAGCAGTTTGGACAGGCCCTCCAATCAGCCCCAGCATTTT

v_gene: TRBV18
d_gene: NA
j_gene: TRBJ2-3
abundance: NA
CDR3aa: CASSRQKAGSGDTQYF
CDR3nt: TGTGCCAGCTCACGTCAGAAGGCAGGGTCCGGAGATACGCAGTATTTT

v_gene: TRBV5-8
d_gene: NA
j_gene: TRBJ1-3
abundance: NA
CDR3aa: CASSLRGAQGRGTIYF
CDR3nt: TGTGCCAGCAGCTTGCGGGGGGCGCAAGGCCGGGGGACCATATATTTT

v_gene: TRBV5-6
d_gene: TRBD1
j_gene: TRBJ2-5
abundance: NA
CDR3aa: CASSLRSGGKTQYF
CDR3nt: TGTGCCAGCAGCTTACGTTCAGGGGGAAAGACCCAGTACTTC

v_gene: TRBV5-1
d_gene: NA
j_gene: TRBJ2-1
abundance: NA
CDR3aa: CASSQGSYSYNEQFF
CDR3nt: TGCGCCAGCAGTCAGGGGTCTTACTCCTACAATGAGCAGTTCTTC

v_gene: TRBV3-1/TRBV3-2
d_gene: NA
j_gene: TRBJ2-7
abundance: NA
CDR3aa: CASSQEIQSYEQYF
CDR3nt: TGTGCCAGCAGCCAAGAAATACAGTCCTACGAGCAGTACTTC

v_gene: TRBV5-1
d_gene: NA
j_gene: TRBJ2-3
abundance: NA
CDR3aa: CASSSSGAGGTDTQYF
CDR3nt: TGCGCCAGCAGCTCCTCAGGGGCGGGGGGCACAGATACGCAGTATTTT

v_gene: TRBV6-4
d_gene: NA
j_gene: TRBJ2-7
abundance: NA
CDR3aa: CASGPNAGSSYEQYF
CDR3nt: TGTGCCAGCGGTCCCAACGCAGGAAGCTCCTACGAGCAGTACTTC

v_gene: TRBV18
d_gene: TRBD1
j_gene: TRBJ2-6
abundance: NA
CDR3aa: CASSRGTGRPGANVLTF
CDR3nt: TGTGCCAGCTCACGTGGGACAGGGAGACCTGGGGCCAACGTCCTGACTTTC

v_gene: TRBV18
d_gene: TRBD1
j_gene: TRBJ2-2
abundance: NA
CDR3aa: CASSPRQGNTGELFF
CDR3nt: TGTGCCAGCTCACCACGACAGGGGAACACCGGGGAGCTGTTTTTT

v_gene: TRBV6-5
d_gene: NA
j_gene: TRBJ2-3
abundance: NA
CDR3aa: CASSSQTRADTQYF
CDR3nt: TGTGCCAGCAGTTCCCAGACTAGAGCAGATACGCAGTATTTT

v_gene: TRBV11-2
d_gene: NA
j_gene: TRBJ1-1
abundance: NA
CDR3aa: CASSLTSTTEAFF
CDR3nt: TGTGCCAGCAGCTTGACTAGCACCACTGAAGCTTTCTTT

v_gene: TRBV5-1
d_gene: TRBD2
j_gene: TRBJ2-1
abundance: NA
CDR3aa: CASRMSGRANEQFF
CDR3nt: TGCGCCAGCAGAATGAGCGGGAGGGCAAATGAGCAGTTCTTC

v_gene: TRBV2
d_gene: TRBD1
j_gene: TRBJ1-4
abundance: NA
CDR3aa: CASRATGVRAEKLFF
CDR3nt: TGTGCCAGCAGGGCTACAGGGGTCCGGGCTGAAAAACTGTTTTTT

v_gene: TRBV27
d_gene: TRBD1
j_gene: TRBJ1-5
abundance: NA
CDR3aa: CASSPNRDRGIRPQHF
CDR3nt: TGTGCCAGCAGTCCCAACCGGGACAGGGGCATTAGGCCCCAGCATTTT

v_gene: TRBV5-1
d_gene: TRBD1
j_gene: TRBJ1-6
abundance: NA
CDR3aa: CASSQGQASSPLHF
CDR3nt: TGCGCCAGCAGCCAGGGACAGGCAAGTTCACCCCTCCACTTT

v_gene: TRBV19
d_gene: TRBD1
j_gene: TRBJ2-3
abundance: NA
CDR3aa: CASSIPGQMFPTDTQYF
CDR3nt: TGTGCCAGTAGTATCCCGGGACAGATGTTTCCCACAGATACGCAGTATTTT

v_gene: TRBV28
d_gene: NA
j_gene: TRBJ1-4
abundance: NA
CDR3aa: CASRGGPYEKLFF
CDR3nt: TGTGCCAGCAGGGGAGGACCGTATGAAAAACTGTTTTTT

v_gene: TRBV7-2
d_gene: NA
j_gene: TRBJ2-3
abundance: NA
CDR3aa: CASSIIEDTQYF
CDR3nt: TGTGCCAGCAGCATTATAGAGGATACGCAGTATTTT

v_gene: TRBV28
d_gene: TRBD1
j_gene: TRBJ2-3
abundance: NA
CDR3aa: CASSSRQGSYTDTQYF
CDR3nt: TGTGCCAGCAGTTCACGACAGGGTTCTTACACAGATACGCAGTATTTT

v_gene: TRBV7-3
d_gene: TRBD1
j_gene: TRBJ1-2
abundance: once
CDR3aa: CASGDRAYGYTF
CDR3nt: TGTGCCAGCGGGGACAGGGCTTATGGCTACACCTTC

v_gene: TRBV5-1
d_gene: TRBD1
j_gene: TRBJ2-7
abundance: NA
CDR3aa: CASSLKEGQGSYEQYF
CDR3nt: TGCGCCAGCAGCTTGAAGGAGGGACAGGGGTCGTACGAGCAGTACTTC

v_gene: TRBV20-1
d_gene: NA
j_gene: TRBJ2-3
abundance: NA
CDR3aa: CSARMRDTQYF
CDR3nt: TGCAGTGCTAGAATGAGGGATACGCAGTATTTT

v_gene: TRBV7-2
d_gene: NA
j_gene: TRBJ1-5
abundance: NA
CDR3aa: CASSLGGSPLNQPQHF
CDR3nt: TGTGCCAGCAGCTTAGGGGGCAGCCCCCTCAATCAGCCCCAGCATTTT

v_gene: TRBV10-1
d_gene: TRBD1
j_gene: TRBJ2-7
abundance: NA
CDR3aa: CASSETDRAFSYEQYF
CDR3nt: TGCGCCAGCAGTGAGACCGACAGGGCCTTCTCCTACGAGCAGTACTTC

v_gene: TRBV7-2
d_gene: TRBD1
j_gene: TRBJ1-6
abundance: once
CDR3aa: CASSSQGAGHSPLHF
CDR3nt: TGTGCCAGCAGTAGTCAGGGGGCGGGCCATTCACCCCTCCACTTT

v_gene: TRBV24-1
d_gene: TRBD1
j_gene: TRBJ2-1
abundance: NA
CDR3aa: CATRETGAYNEQFF
CDR3nt: TGTGCCACCAGGGAGACAGGGGCCTACAATGAGCAGTTCTTC

v_gene: TRBV5-5
d_gene: TRBD1
j_gene: TRBJ1-4
abundance: NA
CDR3aa: CASSTTGTGFEKLFF
CDR3nt: TGTGCCAGCAGCACCACCGGGACAGGCTTCGAAAAACTGTTTTTT

v_gene: TRBV9
d_gene: NA
j_gene: TRBJ1-6
abundance: NA
CDR3aa: CASSVGGDNSPLHF
CDR3nt: TGTGCCAGCAGCGTAGGGGGGGATAATTCACCCCTCCACTTT

v_gene: TRBV2
d_gene: NA
j_gene: TRBJ1-4
abundance: NA
CDR3aa: CASSDQTNEKLFF
CDR3nt: TGTGCCAGCAGTGATCAGACTAATGAAAAACTGTTTTTT

v_gene: TRBV18
d_gene: TRBD2
j_gene: TRBJ2-7
abundance: NA
CDR3aa: CASSPPSGSSYEQYF
CDR3nt: TGTGCCAGCTCACCCCCTAGCGGGAGTTCCTACGAGCAGTACTTC